The present entry profiles one TCR beta chain with its context. The CDR3 extends over 13 amino acids. With 5 bases removed from V and 9 bases from J, the gap between germline ends came to 17 bases. In germline, CDR1 is MDHEN, CDR2 SYDVKM. This sample is drawn from a study of blood T cell repertoires in COVID-19. Only in-frame clones appear in the TCRdb table, and some are missing; sequencing was by immunoSEQ multiplex PCR. The sample shows some 140,000 clones, roughly 76% of them seen only once. Input material: peripheral blood. The chain carries TRBV28 and TRBJ2-7, with D tentatively TRBD1 (6 bases). The TCR comes from a man older than 75 with acute or convalescent COVID-19. As DNA, the CDR3 is TGTGCCAGCAGTCCATCGGGACATCCCGGGCAGTACTTC. Translation gives CASSPSGHPGQYF.